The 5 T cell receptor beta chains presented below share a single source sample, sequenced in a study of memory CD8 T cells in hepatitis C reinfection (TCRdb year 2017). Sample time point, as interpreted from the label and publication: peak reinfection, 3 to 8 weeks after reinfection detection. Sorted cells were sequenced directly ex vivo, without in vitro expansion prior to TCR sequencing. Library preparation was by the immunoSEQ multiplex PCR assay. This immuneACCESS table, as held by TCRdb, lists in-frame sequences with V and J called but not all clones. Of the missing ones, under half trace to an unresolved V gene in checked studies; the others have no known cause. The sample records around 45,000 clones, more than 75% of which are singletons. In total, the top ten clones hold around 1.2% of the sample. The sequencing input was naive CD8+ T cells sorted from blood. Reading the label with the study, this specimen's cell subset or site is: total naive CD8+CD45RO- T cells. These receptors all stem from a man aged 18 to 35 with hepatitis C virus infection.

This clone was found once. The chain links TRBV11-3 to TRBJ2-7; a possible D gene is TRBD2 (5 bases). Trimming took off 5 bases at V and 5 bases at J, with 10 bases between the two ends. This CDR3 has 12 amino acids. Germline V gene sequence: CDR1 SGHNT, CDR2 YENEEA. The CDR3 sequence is CASSADGDEQYF. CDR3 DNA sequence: TGTGCCAGCAGCGCCGACGGGGACGAGCAGTACTTC.

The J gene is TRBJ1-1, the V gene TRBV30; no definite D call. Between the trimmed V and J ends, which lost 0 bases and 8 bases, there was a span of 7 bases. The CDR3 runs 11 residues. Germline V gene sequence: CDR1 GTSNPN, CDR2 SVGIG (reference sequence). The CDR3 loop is CAWSVVREAFF. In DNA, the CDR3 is TGTGCCTGGAGTGTTGTCAGGGAAGCTTTCTTT.

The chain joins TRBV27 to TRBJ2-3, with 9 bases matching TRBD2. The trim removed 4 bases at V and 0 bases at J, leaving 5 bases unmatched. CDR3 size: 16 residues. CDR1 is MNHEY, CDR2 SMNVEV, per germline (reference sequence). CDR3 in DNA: TGTGCCAGCAGTTCCATTAGCGGGAGTAGCACAGATACGCAGTATTTT. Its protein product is CASSSISGSSTDTQYF.

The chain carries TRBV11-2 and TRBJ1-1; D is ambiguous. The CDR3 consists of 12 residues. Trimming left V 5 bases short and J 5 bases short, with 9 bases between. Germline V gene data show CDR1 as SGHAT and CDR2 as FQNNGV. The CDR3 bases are TGTGCCAGCAGCGCCGGGTGGACTGAAGCTTTCTTT. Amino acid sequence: CASSAGWTEAFF.

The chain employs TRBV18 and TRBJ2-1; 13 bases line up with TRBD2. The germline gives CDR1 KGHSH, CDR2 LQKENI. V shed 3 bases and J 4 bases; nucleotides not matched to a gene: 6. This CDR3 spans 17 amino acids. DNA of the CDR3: TGTGCCAGCTCACCCGGGACTAGCGGGGTTTTTTACAATGAGCAGTTCTTC. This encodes CASSPGTSGVFYNEQFF.